This entry concerns a single T cell receptor beta chain. Its antigen is still unknown. This specimen belongs to a study of type 1 regulatory T cells. Study-level background: T-allo10 is a Tr1-enriched, alloantigen-specific CD4 T cell product made in vitro. Study results and caveats: Type 1 regulatory T cells had a more restricted TCR repertoire than non-type 1 regulatory T cells.

Germline CDR1 SEHNR, CDR2 FQNEAQ (reference sequence). V lost 5 bases, J lost 5 bases, and 12 bases lay in between. The length of the CDR3 is 14 residues. TCRdb reanalysed the reads using MiXCR and keeps one entry per CDR3 protein. The sample includes under 85,000 distinct CDR3 sequences, roughly 50% of them seen just once. This receptor was taken from a human donor in good health. Specimen: cultured non-Tr1 T cells, either the whole culture or a sorted T cell fraction (not recorded which). This chain joins TRBV7-9 and TRBJ2-2; D gene uncertain. The CDR3 reads CASSALEVTGELFF. The CDR3, as DNA: TGTGCCAGCAGCGCTCTAGAGGTGACCGGGGAGCTGTTTTTT.